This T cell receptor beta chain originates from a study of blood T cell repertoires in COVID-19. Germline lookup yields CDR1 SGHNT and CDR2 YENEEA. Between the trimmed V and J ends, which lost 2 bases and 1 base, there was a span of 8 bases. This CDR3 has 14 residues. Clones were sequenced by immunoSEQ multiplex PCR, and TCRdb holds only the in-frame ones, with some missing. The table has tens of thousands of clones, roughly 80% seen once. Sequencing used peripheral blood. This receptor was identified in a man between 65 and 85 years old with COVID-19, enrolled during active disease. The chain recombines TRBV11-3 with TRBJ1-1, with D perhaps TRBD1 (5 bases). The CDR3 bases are TGTGCCAGCAGCTTATCCGGGGGGAACACTGAAGCTTTCTTT. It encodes CASSLSGGNTEAFF.